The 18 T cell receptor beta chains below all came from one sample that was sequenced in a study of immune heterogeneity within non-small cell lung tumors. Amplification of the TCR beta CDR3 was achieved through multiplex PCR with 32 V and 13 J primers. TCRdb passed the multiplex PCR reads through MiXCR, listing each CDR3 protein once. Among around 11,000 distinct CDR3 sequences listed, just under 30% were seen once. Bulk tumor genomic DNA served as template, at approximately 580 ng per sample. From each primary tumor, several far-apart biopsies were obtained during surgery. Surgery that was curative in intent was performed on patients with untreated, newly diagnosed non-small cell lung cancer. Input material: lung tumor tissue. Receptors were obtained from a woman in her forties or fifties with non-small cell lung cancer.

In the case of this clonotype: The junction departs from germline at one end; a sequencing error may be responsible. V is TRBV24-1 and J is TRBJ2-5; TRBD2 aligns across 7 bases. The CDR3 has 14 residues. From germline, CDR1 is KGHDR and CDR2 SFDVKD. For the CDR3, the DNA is TGTGCCACCAGTCGGGAGGACTCCTGGGAGACACAGTACTTC. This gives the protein CATSREDSWETQYF.

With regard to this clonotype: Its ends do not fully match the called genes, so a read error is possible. In DNA, the CDR3 is TGTACCAGCACCAGTGAGGGGAGGGCCAACATTCAATACTTC. Its translation is CTSTSEGRANIQYF. This rearrangement joins TRBV6-2 or TRBV6-3 to TRBJ2-4; 7 positions match TRBD2. The V gene's germline CDR1 is MNHEY and CDR2 SVGEGT. This CDR3 spans 14 amino acids.

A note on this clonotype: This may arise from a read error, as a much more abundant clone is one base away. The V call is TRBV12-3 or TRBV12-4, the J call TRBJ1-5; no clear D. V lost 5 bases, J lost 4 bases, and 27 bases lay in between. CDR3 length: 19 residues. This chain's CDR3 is CASSPDIQCADGGNQPQHF. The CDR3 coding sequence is TGTGCCAGCAGTCCGGATATACAATGTGCAGACGGAGGGAATCAGCCCCAGCATTTT.

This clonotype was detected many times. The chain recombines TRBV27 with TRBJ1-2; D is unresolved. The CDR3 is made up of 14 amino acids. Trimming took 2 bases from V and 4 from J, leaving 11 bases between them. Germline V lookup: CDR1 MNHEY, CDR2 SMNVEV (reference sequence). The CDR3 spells CASSLNGDRYGYTF. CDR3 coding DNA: TGTGCCAGCAGTTTAAACGGAGACCGCTATGGCTACACCTTC.

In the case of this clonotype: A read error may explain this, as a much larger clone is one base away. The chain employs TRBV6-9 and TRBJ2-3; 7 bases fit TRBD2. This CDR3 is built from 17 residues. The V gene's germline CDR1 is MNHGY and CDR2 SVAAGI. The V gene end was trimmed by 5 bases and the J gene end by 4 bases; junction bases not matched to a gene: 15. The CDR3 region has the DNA TGTGCCAGCAGTCATCCTCGTCGGACTAGAGTGCCAGATACGCAGTATTTT. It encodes CASSHPRRTRVPDTQYF.

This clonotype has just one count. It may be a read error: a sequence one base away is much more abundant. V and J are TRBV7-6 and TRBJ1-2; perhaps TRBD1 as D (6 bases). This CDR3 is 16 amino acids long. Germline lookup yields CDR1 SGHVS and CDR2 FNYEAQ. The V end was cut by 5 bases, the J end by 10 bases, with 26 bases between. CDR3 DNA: TGTGCCAGCAGCCCATCGACGGACCCAGGGGCGGCTGTCTACACCTTC. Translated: CASSPSTDPGAAVYTF.

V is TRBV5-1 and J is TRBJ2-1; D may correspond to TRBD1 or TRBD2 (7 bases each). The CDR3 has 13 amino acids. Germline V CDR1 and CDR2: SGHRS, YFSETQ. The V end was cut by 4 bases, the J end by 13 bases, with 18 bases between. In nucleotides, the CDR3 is TGCGCCAGCAGCGGGGGGGACAGTTCGGTTCAGTTCTTC. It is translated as CASSGGDSSVQFF.

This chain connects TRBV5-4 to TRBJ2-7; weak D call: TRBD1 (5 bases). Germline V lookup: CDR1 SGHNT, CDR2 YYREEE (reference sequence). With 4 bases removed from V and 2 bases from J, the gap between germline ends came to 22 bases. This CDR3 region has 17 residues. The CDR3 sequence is CASSLWLGPFGTYEQYF. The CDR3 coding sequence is TGTGCCAGCAGCCTATGGCTGGGGCCTTTCGGTACCTACGAGCAGTACTTC.

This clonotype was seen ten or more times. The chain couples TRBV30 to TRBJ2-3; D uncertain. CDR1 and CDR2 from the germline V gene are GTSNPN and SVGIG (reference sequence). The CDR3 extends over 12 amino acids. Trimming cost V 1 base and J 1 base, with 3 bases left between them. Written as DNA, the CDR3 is TGTGCCTGGAGTGCGGGCACAGATACGCAGTATTTT. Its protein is CAWSAGTDTQYF.

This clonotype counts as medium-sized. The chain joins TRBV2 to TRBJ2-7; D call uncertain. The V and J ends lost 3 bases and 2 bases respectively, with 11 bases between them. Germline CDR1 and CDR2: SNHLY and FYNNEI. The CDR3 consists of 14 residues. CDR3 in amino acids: CASSETNGPYEQYF. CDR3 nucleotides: TGTGCCAGCAGTGAGACAAACGGACCCTACGAGCAGTACTTC.

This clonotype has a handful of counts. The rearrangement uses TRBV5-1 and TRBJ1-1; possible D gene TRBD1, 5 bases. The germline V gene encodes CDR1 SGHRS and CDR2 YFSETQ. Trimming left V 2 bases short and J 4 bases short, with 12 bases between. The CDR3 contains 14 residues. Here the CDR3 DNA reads TGCGCCAGCAGCTTTAACGGGGGAACCACTGAAGCTTTCTTT. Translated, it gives CASSFNGGTTEAFF.

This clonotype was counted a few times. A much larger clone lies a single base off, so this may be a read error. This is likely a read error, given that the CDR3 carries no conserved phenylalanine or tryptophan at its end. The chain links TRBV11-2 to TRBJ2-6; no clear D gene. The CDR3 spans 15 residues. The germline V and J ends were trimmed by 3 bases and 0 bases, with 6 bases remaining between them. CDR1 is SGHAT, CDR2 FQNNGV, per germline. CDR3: CASSFGYSGANVLTS. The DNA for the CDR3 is TGTGCCAGCAGCTTCGGTTACTCTGGGGCCAACGTCCTGACTTCC.

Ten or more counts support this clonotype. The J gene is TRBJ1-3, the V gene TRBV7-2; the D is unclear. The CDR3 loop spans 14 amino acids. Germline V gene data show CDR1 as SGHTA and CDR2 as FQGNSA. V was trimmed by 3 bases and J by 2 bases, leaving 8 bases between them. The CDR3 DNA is TGTGCCAGCAGCTTGGGAGGGACTGGAAACACCATATATTTT. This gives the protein CASSLGGTGNTIYF. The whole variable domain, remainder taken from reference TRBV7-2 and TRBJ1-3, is GAGVSQSPSNKVTEKGKDVELRCDPISGHTALYWYRQSLGQGLEFLIYFQGNSAPDKSGLPSDRFSAERTGGSVSTLTIQRTQQEDSAVYLCASSLGGTGNTIYFGEGSWLTVV.

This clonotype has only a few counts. CDR3 nucleotides: TGTGCCAGTAGTATGGTCGGGAGGGCCTACAATGAGCAGTTCTTC. This encodes CASSMVGRAYNEQFF. The chain employs TRBV19 and TRBJ2-1; 8 nucleotides line up with TRBD2. Germline assignment: CDR1 LNHDA and CDR2 SQIVND (reference sequence). The CDR3 contains 15 residues. The V gene end was trimmed by 3 bases and the J gene end by 2 bases; junction bases not matched to a gene: 3. Full variable domain (outside the CDR3, taken from reference TRBV19 and TRBJ2-1): DGGITQSPKYLFRKEGQNVTLSCEQNLNHDAMYWYRQDPGQGLRLIYYSQIVNDFQKGDIAEGYSVSREKKESFPLTVTSAQKNPTAFYLCASSMVGRAYNEQFFGPGTRLTVL.

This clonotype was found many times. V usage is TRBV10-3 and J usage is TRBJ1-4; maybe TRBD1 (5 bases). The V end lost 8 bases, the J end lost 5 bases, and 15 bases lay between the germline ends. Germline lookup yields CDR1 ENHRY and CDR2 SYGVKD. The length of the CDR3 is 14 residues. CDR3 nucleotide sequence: TGTGCCATCGCAAAGACGGAGGGGAATGAAAAACTGTTTTTT. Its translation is CAIAKTEGNEKLFF.

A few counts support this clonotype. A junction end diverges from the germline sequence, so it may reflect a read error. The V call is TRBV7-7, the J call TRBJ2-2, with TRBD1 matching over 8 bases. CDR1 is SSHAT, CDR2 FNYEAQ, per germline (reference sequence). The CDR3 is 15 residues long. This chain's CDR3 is CASSAQGANTGELFF. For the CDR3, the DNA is TGTGCTAGCAGCGCACAGGGGGCGAACACCGGGGAGCTGTTTTTT.

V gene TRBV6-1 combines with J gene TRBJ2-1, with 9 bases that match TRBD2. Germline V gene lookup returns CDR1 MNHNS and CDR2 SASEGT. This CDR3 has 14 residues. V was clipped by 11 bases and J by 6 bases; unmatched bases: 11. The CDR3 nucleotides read TGTGCCGGGGGCGGGGGGGGGGCTTTCAATGAGCAGTTCTTC. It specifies CAGGGGGAFNEQFF.

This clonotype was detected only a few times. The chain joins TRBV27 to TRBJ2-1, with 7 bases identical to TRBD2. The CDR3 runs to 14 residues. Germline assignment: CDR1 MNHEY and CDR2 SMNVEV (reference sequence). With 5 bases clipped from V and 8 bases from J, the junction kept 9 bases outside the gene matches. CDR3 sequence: CASSPYAGEDEQFF. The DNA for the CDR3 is TGTGCCAGCAGTCCCTATGCGGGGGAGGATGAGCAGTTCTTC.